Listed below are T cell receptor beta chains from one sample, sequenced in a study of identical twins. TCRdb re-analysed the 5' RACE reads in MiXCR, keeping a single row per CDR3 protein. The sample includes roughly 690,000 distinct CDR3 sequences, approximately 6% of them seen just once. The sample consisted of naive T cells sorted from blood. The receptors were sampled from a man between 18 and 35 years old in good health. The CDR3 runs from the conserved cysteine through the conserved F or W. A D gene is named only where the DNA matches it firmly. Clone size is shown for a subset of rows, as once, few, many or a class of expanded clone.

cdr3_nt,cdr3_aa,clone_size,d_call,v_call,j_call
TGTGCCAGCAACGGACAGGGGGCAATTATTCCGGATACGCAGTATTTT,CASNGQGAIIPDTQYF,many,TRBD1,TRBV12-3/TRBV12-4,TRBJ2-3
TGCAGTGCTAGCGCCGTAAGGGACTTGCAAGAGACCCAGTACTTC,CSASAVRDLQETQYF,-,-,TRBV20-1,TRBJ2-5
TGCGCCAGCAGCCAAGGGGGGGCAGGGGGTAATTCACCCCTCCACTTT,CASSQGGAGGNSPLHF,many,TRBD1,TRBV4-3,TRBJ1-6
TGCGCCAGCAGTGGAACCAGGGGCAGGGCAGATACGCAGTATTTT,CASSGTRGRADTQYF,many,-,TRBV10-1,TRBJ2-3
TGCAGCGTCCGAGTGTCCGGCGGCGGGGAGCTGTTTTTT,CSVRVSGGGELFF,-,-,TRBV29-1,TRBJ2-2
TGTGCCAGCACCGTAGACCTGACCGAAGCTTTCTTT,CASTVDLTEAFF,-,-,TRBV7-9,TRBJ1-1
TGTGCCAGCAGCTTGGGGTTAGCGGGAGGACGGGGTGAGCAGTTCTTC,CASSLGLAGGRGEQFF,many,TRBD2,TRBV5-6,TRBJ2-1
TGCAGTGCTAGAGATCAGGATAATGAGCAGTTCTTC,CSARDQDNEQFF,many,-,TRBV20-1,TRBJ2-1
TGCAGTGCCAGCAGCGGGGGGCAGGAGCAGCCCCAGCATTTT,CSASSGGQEQPQHF,many,-,TRBV20-1,TRBJ1-5
TGTGCCAGCAGCTCTGTAGCGGGAATGGTGTACAATGAGCAGTTCTTC,CASSSVAGMVYNEQFF,few,TRBD2,TRBV11-2,TRBJ2-1
TGTGCCAGCAGCTTAGGGGCGGGGACAGGGGGCTCTAACTATGGCTACACCTTC,CASSLGAGTGGSNYGYTF,-,TRBD1,TRBV11-2,TRBJ1-2
TGTGCCAGCAGCTTAGTATCATCAGCGGCCCCCTACGAGCAGTACTTC,CASSLVSSAAPYEQYF,few,-,TRBV7-2,TRBJ2-7
TGTGCCAGCAGTGACGACAGTTCGCGCACAGATACGCAGTATTTT,CASSDDSSRTDTQYF,many,-,TRBV6-4,TRBJ2-3
TGTGCCAGCAGCCGAAGAAGTAGGGACCCCTTTCTATCTGAAGCTTTCTTT,CASSRRSRDPFLSEAFF,many,-,TRBV12-3/TRBV12-4,TRBJ1-1
TGTGCCAGCAGTTTAGGAGACGGGACAGGGGGAGCAGATACGCAGTATTTT,CASSLGDGTGGADTQYF,few,TRBD1,TRBV12-3/TRBV12-4,TRBJ2-3
TGCGCCAGCAGCCAGATTCTTTGGGAAAACGCGAACACCGGGGAGCTGTTTTTT,CASSQILWENANTGELFF,many,-,TRBV5-1,TRBJ2-2
TGCGCCAGCAGCTTGGGCGGGATAAATAAAAATGAGCAGTTCTTC,CASSLGGINKNEQFF,many,-,TRBV5-1,TRBJ2-1